This TCR beta chain was recorded in a study of patients and donors after allogeneic stem cell transplantation. V was trimmed by 2 bases and J by 5 bases, leaving 15 bases between them. CDR1 and CDR2 (germline): SEHNR, FQNEAQ (reference sequence). The CDR3 is made up of 15 amino acids. A single record per CDR3 protein comes from TCRdb applying MiXCR to the RT-PCR reads. The table shows 900,000 to 1,000,000 distinct CDR3 sequences, with around 17% occurring only once. Specimen: blood, either unsorted or a sorted T cell fraction (not recorded which). This receptor was identified in a human donor who was either an allogeneic HSCT recipient or a stem cell or donor lymphocyte infusion donor (not recorded which). It is not recorded whose cells these are; they may come from a transplant donor. The chain joins TRBV7-9 to TRBJ2-5; D tentatively reads TRBD1 or TRBD2 (5 bases each). CDR3 region: CASSLYGGRKETQYF. The CDR3 region has the DNA TGTGCCAGCAGCTTATATGGGGGTAGGAAGGAGACCCAGTACTTC.